This TCR beta chain is drawn from a study of identical twins. The CDR3 has 17 amino acids. From germline, CDR1 is MDHEN and CDR2 SYDVKM. Between the trimmed V and J ends, which lost 3 bases and 4 bases, there was a span of 19 bases. With template switching, a universal primer site was added, and the cDNA carried unique molecular identifiers. TCRdb recomputed calls from the 5' RACE reads with MiXCR, one row per CDR3 protein. The sample carries approximately 600,000 distinct CDR3 sequences, just over 7% recorded once. These data were also reused for a study on yellow fever vaccine responses in identical twins.

The material sequenced was PBMCs. This receptor was taken from a young woman in good health. The V gene is TRBV28, the J gene TRBJ1-3; weak D call: TRBD1 (6 bases). DNA of the CDR3: TGTGCCAGCAGTTTTGGGGGCGCTCTGGTAACCGGAAACACCATATATTTT. Translating it yields CASSFGGALVTGNTIYF. The whole variable domain, filled in from reference TRBV28 and TRBJ1-3, reads DVKVTQSSRYLVKRTGEKVFLECVQDMDHENMFWYRQDPGLGLRLIYFSYDVKMKEKGDIPEGYSVSREKKERFSLILESASTNQTSMYLCASSFGGALVTGNTIYFGEGSWLTVV.